This TCR beta chain was captured in a study of T cells after yellow fever vaccination. On the study more broadly: Fractions low in cell number were prepared with SMART-Seq v4 Ultra Low Input. Overall study findings and caveats: Clones from primary vaccination mostly reappeared after the booster (96% CD4, roughly 87% CD8). When the response was secondary, it was weaker but reached its peak faster, day 5 versus 15.

The CDR3 extends over 17 amino acids. Trimming left V 4 bases short and J 0 bases short, with 16 bases between. Germline CDR1 is SGHVS and CDR2 is FQNEAQ. TCRdb re-called the 5' RACE reads with MiXCR, one entry per CDR3 protein. Among a few hundred thousand distinct CDR3 sequences, roughly 4% were seen once, and the ten largest hold 19%. There are a few counts of this clonotype. Its antigen is still unknown. The TCR comes from a man aged 18 to 29 who received the YFV17D yellow fever vaccine. The rearrangement links TRBV7-8 to TRBJ2-1; weak D call: TRBD1 (5 bases). The specimen was PBMCs, collected 15 days after the yellow fever booster vaccination. The CDR3: CASSWPTGLHSYNEQFF. The CDR3 DNA follows: TGTGCCAGCAGCTGGCCCACAGGTTTACACTCCTACAATGAGCAGTTCTTC. Full variable domain (rest looked up from reference TRBV7-8 and TRBJ2-1): GAGVSQSPRYKVAKRGQDVALRCDPISGHVSLFWYQQALGQGPEFLTYFQNEAQLDKSGLPSDRFFAERPEGSVSTLKIQRTQQEDSAVYLCASSWPTGLHSYNEQFFGPGTRLTVL.